A single sample is the source of the 13 T cell receptor beta chains below, sequenced in a study of PD-1 blockade in mismatch repair-deficient tumors. The data were produced by immunoSEQ multiplex PCR, yet TCRdb's version contains in-frame clones alone and is incomplete. This sample has more than 20,000 clones; 84% occur once, and the top ten carry roughly 17%. The specimen was peripheral blood, collected 2 weeks after starting pembrolizumab. These receptors all come from an adult with mismatch repair-deficient cancer.

The V gene is TRBV11-3, the J gene TRBJ2-3; D is ambiguous. Germline V gene sequence: CDR1 SGHNT, CDR2 YENEEA. CDR3 length: 17 residues. The V and J ends lost 5 bases and 4 bases respectively, with 22 bases between them. CDR3 protein: CASSPHPLGLMPDTQYF. The CDR3 coding sequence is TGTGCCAGCAGCCCCCACCCCTTGGGGTTAATGCCAGATACGCAGTATTTT.

This clone was seen more than once but under ten times. The rearrangement joins TRBV27 to TRBJ1-5; weak D call: TRBD1 (6 bases). Germline V gene lookup returns CDR1 MNHEY and CDR2 SMNVEV (reference sequence). This CDR3 is 14 amino acids long. Trimming removed 3 bases at V and 4 bases at J, with 10 bases between. CDR3 coding DNA: TGTGCCAGCAGTTTCTCCCAGGGGAATCAGCCCCAGCATTTT. Its translation is CASSFSQGNQPQHF.

The V and J genes are TRBV6-1 and TRBJ2-1, with 7 bases identical to TRBD2. Germline V gene lookup returns CDR1 MNHNS and CDR2 SASEGT. This CDR3 contains 21 residues. J gave up 1 base and V 2 bases, and 20 bases lay outside the gene matches. The CDR3 DNA sequence: TGTGCCAGCAGTGAACAGGCTAGCGGTACGCCGAATATTTTTTCCTACAATGAGCAGTTCTTC. Residues: CASSEQASGTPNIFSYNEQFF.

This clone was seen more than once but under ten times. The rearrangement joins TRBV27 to TRBJ1-2, with D perhaps TRBD1 (5 bases). Germline loops: CDR1 MNHEY, CDR2 SMNVEV (reference sequence). The V gene lost 6 bases and the J gene lost 4 bases, with 18 bases spanning the gap. The CDR3 extends over 15 amino acids. The DNA for the CDR3 is TGTGCCAGCAGCTATGGGACGGGGGGAATCTATGGCTACACCTTC. This translates into CASSYGTGGIYGYTF.

V usage is TRBV7-6 and J usage is TRBJ2-5; 10 bases are a match to TRBD1. CDR1 is SGHVS and CDR2 is FNYEAQ in the germline V gene. J gave up 2 bases and V 2 bases, and 2 bases lay outside the gene matches. The CDR3 runs to 15 residues. CDR3 nucleotide sequence: TGTGCCAGCAGCTTAAGGGACAGGGGTCAAGAGACCCAGTACTTC. It specifies CASSLRDRGQETQYF.

This rearrangement joins TRBV7-9 to TRBJ1-1; D is unclear. The CDR3 has 13 residues. The germline V gene encodes CDR1 SEHNR and CDR2 FQNEAQ (reference sequence). The V end lost 2 bases, the J end lost 5 bases, and 9 bases lay between the germline ends. In DNA form, the CDR3 reads TGTGCCAGCAGCTTAACATCCTCGACTGAAGCTTTCTTT. This sequence encodes CASSLTSSTEAFF. Based on the CDR3 plus reference TRBV7-9 and TRBJ1-1, the full variable domain is DTGVSQNPRHKITKRGQNVTFRCDPISEHNRLYWYRQTLGQGPEFLTYFQNEAQLEKSRLLSDRFSAERPKGSFSTLEIQRTEQGDSAMYLCASSLTSSTEAFFGQGTRLTVV.

The chain joins TRBV4-1 to TRBJ2-7, with TRBD2 identical over 14 bases. The CDR3 is 15 amino acids. Germline assignment: CDR1 MGHRA and CDR2 YSYEKL. V gave up 4 bases and J gave up 4 bases; unmatched junction bases: 3. The CDR3 region has the DNA TGCGCCAGCAGCCTCGGGACTAGCGGGAGATACGAGCAGTACTTC. Residues: CASSLGTSGRYEQYF.

This clone was recorded a few times. The chain has TRBV11-2 and TRBJ2-7; TRBD1 matches 10 bases. V was pared by 4 bases and J by 6 bases, with 12 bases of the junction left unmatched. CDR1 is SGHAT and CDR2 is FQNNGV in the germline V gene. CDR3 length: 16 residues. DNA for the CDR3: TGTGCCAGCAGCTCCTTAGGGAGACAGGGGGCTGGCGAGCAGTACTTC. Translating gives CASSSLGRQGAGEQYF.

This chain uses TRBV7-9 with TRBJ2-3, with D perhaps TRBD1 (6 bases). The V gene's germline CDR1 is SEHNR and CDR2 FQNEAQ (reference sequence). The V gene lost 5 bases and the J gene lost 10 bases, with 16 bases spanning the gap. The CDR3 is 13 residues long. The CDR3 coding sequence is TGTGCCAGCAGCCTAGGACAGCCTGACTCGCAGTATTTT. This gives the protein CASSLGQPDSQYF.

The chain links TRBV5-1 to TRBJ2-5; D is unresolved. In germline, CDR1 is SGHRS, CDR2 YFSETQ. The CDR3 loop spans 15 amino acids. The V end lost 0 bases, the J end lost 1 base, and 10 bases lay between the germline ends. This CDR3 reads CASSLAPGTQETQYF. Written as DNA, the CDR3 is TGCGCCAGCAGCTTGGCCCCAGGAACCCAAGAGACCCAGTACTTC. Full variable domain (missing parts from reference TRBV5-1 and TRBJ2-5): KAGVTQTPRYLIKTRGQQVTLSCSPISGHRSVSWYQQTPGQGLQFLFEYFSETQRNKGNFPGRFSGRQFSNSRSEMNVSTLELGDSALYLCASSLAPGTQETQYFGPGTRLLVL.

CDR3 nucleotides: TGCGCCAGCAGCTTGGACGGGACTAGCGGCAGTGAGCAGTTCTTC. This sequence encodes CASSLDGTSGSEQFF. The chain recombines TRBV5-1 with TRBJ2-1, with 11 bases identical to TRBD2. The CDR3 is made up of 15 amino acids. The trim removed 0 bases at V and 9 bases at J, leaving 5 bases unmatched. Germline CDR1 SGHRS, CDR2 YFSETQ.

This rearrangement joins TRBV5-1 to TRBJ2-3; D call uncertain. Trimming took 6 bases from V and 2 from J, leaving 13 bases between them. The CDR3 runs 14 residues. Germline CDR1 is SGHRS and CDR2 is YFSETQ. CDR3 sequence reads: CASTHSDLTDTQYF. In nucleotides, the CDR3 is TGCGCCAGCACTCACTCGGATCTCACAGATACGCAGTATTTT.

This clone was seen just once. The chain joins TRBV10-1 to TRBJ2-5; D may be TRBD1 (6 bases). The CDR3 runs 14 residues. Germline loops: CDR1 WNHNN, CDR2 SYGVQD (reference sequence). Trimming removed 2 bases at V and 4 bases at J, with 11 bases between. The CDR3 sequence: CASSEDRFGETQYF. The CDR3 bases are TGCGCCAGCAGTGAGGACAGGTTCGGAGAGACCCAGTACTTC.